This TCR beta chain originates from a study of blood T cell repertoires in COVID-19. The repertoire was sequenced with immunoSEQ multiplex PCR; TCRdb's copy has only in-frame clones and lacks some. This table holds 280,000 or so clones, around 85% found once. Deletions cut 4 bases from V and 8 bases from J, with 14 bases between. The germline CDR1 and CDR2 sequences are SQVTM and ANQGSEA. The CDR3 spans 13 residues. This clone was observed a handful of times. This receptor was obtained from a woman aged 40 to 50 who had recovered from COVID-19. This chain links TRBV29-1 with TRBJ1-4; perhaps TRBD1 as D (6 bases). The sample was PBMCs or T cells enriched from blood (not recorded which). The CDR3 protein is CSVAGTFGEKLFF. CDR3 DNA: TGCAGCGTTGCCGGGACATTTGGAGAAAAACTGTTTTTT.